Following are 2 T cell receptor beta chains from one sample sequenced in a study of spatial heterogeneity in lung cancer. Study-wide results and caveats: Tumor mutation counts were tracked by expanded intratumoral alpha and beta TCR counts.

What these receptors recognize is not known. The time point here: sample taken at primary tumor resection. Each CDR3 protein is one row after TCRdb ran MiXCR on the 5' RACE reads. The table records about 2,600 distinct CDR3 sequences, roughly 1.4% of them present only once. This material consisted of lung tumor tissue, taken at surgery. These receptors came from a male donor with early-stage non-small cell lung cancer.

This clonotype was recorded many times. V usage is TRBV2 and J usage is TRBJ1-2, with D perhaps TRBD1 (5 bases). CDR1 is SNHLY and CDR2 is FYNNEI in the germline V gene. Trimming removed 4 bases at V and 7 bases at J, with 16 bases between. The CDR3 length is 14 residues. DNA of the CDR3: TGTGCCAGCAGTGTGGTTTCGACAGCCGCTGGCTACACCTTC. Residues: CASSVVSTAAGYTF.

This clonotype was recorded many times. The chain joins TRBV5-1 to TRBJ2-7; TRBD1 agrees at 7 bases. Germline-derived CDR1 and CDR2 are SGHRS and YFSETQ. CDR3 size: 14 residues. With V trimmed by 4 bases and J by 3 bases, 7 bases remained unmatched. The CDR3 loop is CASSPRDRDYEQYF. In DNA, the CDR3 is TGCGCCAGCAGCCCCCGTGACAGGGACTACGAGCAGTACTTC.